Listed below are T cell receptor beta chains from one sample, sequenced in a study of T-cell reconstitution after alpha-beta-depleted transplantation in children. MiXCR, run by TCRdb on the PCR reads, gives a single entry per CDR3 protein. The sample shows hundreds of thousands of distinct CDR3 sequences, 15% to 20% of them seen only once. The sample consisted of PBMCs, mostly from graft donor cells, taken 360 days after TCRalphabeta/CD19-depleted stem cell transplant. These receptor sequences come from a boy younger than two who had a stem cell transplant for Wiskott-Aldrich syndrome, so the T cells may come from the graft donor. CDR3s include the opening cysteine and the closing phenylalanine or tryptophan. The D gene is left open where the match is weak. Not every row has a clone size; where given, it reads once, few, many or a size class.

cdr3_nt,cdr3_aa,clone_size,j_call,d_call,v_call
TGTGCCATCACTGCGGGACAGGGATCCTTTACTGGGGCCAACGTCCTGACTTTC,CAITAGQGSFTGANVLTF,few,TRBJ2-6,TRBD1,TRBV10-3
TGCGCCAGCAGCCAAGAAAGGACTAGCGGGAGCGGAGAGACCCAGTACTTC,CASSQERTSGSGETQYF,NA,TRBJ2-5,TRBD2,TRBV4-1
TGTGCCAGCTCACCACCGGGACAGGGGGCGGTTGAAACTTTCTTT,CASSPPGQGAVETFF,NA,TRBJ1-1,TRBD1,TRBV18
TGCAGCGTTGAGGGCAGGGCGAACACCGGGGAGCTGTTTTTT,CSVEGRANTGELFF,NA,TRBJ2-2,NA,TRBV29-1
TGTGCCAGCAGTTACGGGCGGCAAGAGACCCAGTACTTC,CASSYGRQETQYF,NA,TRBJ2-5,NA,TRBV6-2/TRBV6-3
TGTGCCAGCAGCTGGACTAGCGGGGACCTCCAAGAGACCCAGTACTTC,CASSWTSGDLQETQYF,NA,TRBJ2-5,TRBD2,TRBV5-6
TGTGCCAGCAGTCTTACTAGCTCAAGCTACAATGAGCAGTTCTTC,CASSLTSSSYNEQFF,few,TRBJ2-1,NA,TRBV7-2
TGTGCCAGCAGTTCAAGTTTCTTTACAGGCTACGAGCAGTACTTC,CASSSSFFTGYEQYF,few,TRBJ2-7,NA,TRBV6-7
TGTGCCAGCAGCCAAGTTGGCTCCTCCTACAATGAGCAGTTCTTC,CASSQVGSSYNEQFF,many,TRBJ2-1,NA,TRBV4-2
TGTGCCAGCAGCTTTGGCAGGGGCGAGCAGTACTTC,CASSFGRGEQYF,NA,TRBJ2-7,NA,TRBV7-9
TGTGCCAGCAGTTTAGCCCGCTCCTACAATGAGCAGTTCTTC,CASSLARSYNEQFF,few,TRBJ2-1,NA,TRBV12-3/TRBV12-4
TGCAGTGCTAAGGTGCTTGGCGGGAGCTACGAGCAGTACTTC,CSAKVLGGSYEQYF,few,TRBJ2-7,TRBD2,TRBV20-1
TGTGCCAGCAGTTACTCTATTCTGGGAGGGTACAATGAGCAGTTCTTC,CASSYSILGGYNEQFF,NA,TRBJ2-1,TRBD2,TRBV6-5
TGTGCCAGCAGCTCGCCATCCGGGACCAGTAGCACAGATACGCAGTATTTT,CASSSPSGTSSTDTQYF,NA,TRBJ2-3,NA,TRBV5-4
TGTGCCAGCAGCTCGTGGACAGATCGTCCCCCGTTGCTGTTTTTT,CASSSWTDRPPLLFF,once,TRBJ2-2,NA,TRBV7-8
TGTGCCAGCAGCCCATTTCACGACAGGGCTCGAAGGGAGCAGTACTTC,CASSPFHDRARREQYF,few,TRBJ2-7,TRBD1,TRBV7-2
TGCAGTGCTAGGAAGGGGACCCAAACGAACACCGGGGAGCTGTTTTTT,CSARKGTQTNTGELFF,few,TRBJ2-2,NA,TRBV20-1